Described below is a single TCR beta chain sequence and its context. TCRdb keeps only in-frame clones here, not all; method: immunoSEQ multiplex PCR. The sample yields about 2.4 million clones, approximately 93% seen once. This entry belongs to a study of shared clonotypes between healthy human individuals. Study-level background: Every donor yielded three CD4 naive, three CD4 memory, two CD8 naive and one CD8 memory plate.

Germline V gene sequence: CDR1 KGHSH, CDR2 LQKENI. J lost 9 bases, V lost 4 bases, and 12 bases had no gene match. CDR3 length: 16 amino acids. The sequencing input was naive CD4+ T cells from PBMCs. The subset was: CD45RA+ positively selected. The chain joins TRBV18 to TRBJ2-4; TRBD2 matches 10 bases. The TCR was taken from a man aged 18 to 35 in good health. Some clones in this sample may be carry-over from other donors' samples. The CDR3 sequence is CASSRAALAGDVIQYF. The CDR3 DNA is TGTGCCAGCTCACGGGCCGCGCTAGCGGGAGATGTCATTCAGTACTTC.